This T cell receptor beta chain is from a study of blood T cell repertoires in COVID-19. The wider study: PBMCs, B-cell-depleted T cells, or T cells were the source of the cDNA or gDNA that made up the material.

One Seattle source followed patients from active infection through their disease course. The CDR3 contains 19 residues. Germline CDR1 MNHEY, CDR2 SVGEGT. Trimming at V came to 2 bases and at J to 1 base, leaving 13 bases not matched to a gene. The assay was immunoSEQ multiplex PCR, and TCRdb's table has in-frame clones only and misses some. The sample lists 250,000 to 350,000 clones; roughly 84% were seen once. This sequence originates from a person between 65 and 80 years old with COVID-19, enrolled during active disease. The sequenced material came from peripheral blood. V gene TRBV6-2 or TRBV6-3 combines with J gene TRBJ2-2, with TRBD2 matching over 7 bases. DNA for the CDR3: TGTGCCAGCAGTTACCCCCGGGACTACTCCATTAAGAACACCGGGGAGCTGTTTTTT. As protein: CASSYPRDYSIKNTGELFF.